This T cell receptor (beta chain) appears in the sequencing data of a study of cytomegalovirus exposure and HLA in healthy donors. Primers: 60 Vbeta forward and 13 Jbeta reverse. TCRdb's table, derived via immunoSEQ multiplex PCR, lists solely in-frame clones and lacks some. The data hold some 180,000 clones, with 80% observed a single time. CDR3 size: 18 residues. The trim removed 2 bases at V and 0 bases at J, leaving 4 bases unmatched. Germline V lookup: CDR1 SGHTA, CDR2 FQGTGA. J is TRBJ2-1 and V is TRBV7-3; 13 bases map to TRBD2. This receptor was identified in a girl aged 5 to 17 in good health and CMV-seropositive. The sample was PBMCs. The CDR3 protein is CASSLSGTSGISYNEQFF. The DNA for the CDR3 is TGTGCCAGCAGCTTATCAGGGACTAGCGGGATCTCCTACAATGAGCAGTTCTTC.